The 9 T cell receptor beta chains presented below share a single source sample, sequenced in a study of identical twins. TCRdb reanalysed the 5' RACE reads using MiXCR and keeps one entry per CDR3 protein. Of roughly 260,000 distinct CDR3 sequences in the sample, over 11% were seen once. Sequences were obtained from memory (CD45RO+) T cells sorted from blood. These TCRs come from a young woman in good health.

The V and J genes are TRBV11-2 and TRBJ2-7; TRBD2 aligns across 9 bases. The CDR3 has 18 residues. V was pared by 2 bases and J by 0 bases, with 11 bases of the junction left unmatched. Per germline, CDR1 SGHAT and CDR2 FQNNGV. Here the CDR3 reads CASSLRGLAGQSSYEQYF. The CDR3 DNA reads TGTGCCAGCAGCTTAAGAGGGCTAGCGGGGCAAAGCTCCTACGAGCAGTACTTC.

This rearrangement joins TRBV18 to TRBJ2-5; no clear D. The CDR3 loop spans 13 amino acids. V lost 3 bases and J lost 5, with 10 bases in between. The germline V gene encodes CDR1 KGHSH and CDR2 LQKENI. The CDR3 loop reads CASSPGLRETQYF. The CDR3 DNA is TGTGCCAGCTCACCTGGCCTTCGCGAGACCCAGTACTTC. Together with reference TRBV18 and TRBJ2-5, the CDR3 gives the full variable domain: NAGVMQNPRHLVRRRGQEARLRCSPMKGHSHVYWYRQLPEEGLKFMVYLQKENIIDESGMPKERFSAEFPKEGPSILRIQQVVRGDSAAYFCASSPGLRETQYFGPGTRLLVL.

The CDR3 is CASSQSVRLDTQYF. In DNA, the CDR3 is TGTGCCAGCAGCCAATCCGTCAGGCTAGATACGCAGTATTTT. This rearrangement joins TRBV3-1 to TRBJ2-3; D is uncertain. CDR3 length: 14 amino acids. Germline V lookup: CDR1 LGHDT, CDR2 YNNKEL (reference sequence). The V end was cut by 2 bases, the J end by 5 bases, with 11 bases between.

Only a few counts were recorded for this clonotype. V gene TRBV6-5 combines with J gene TRBJ1-3; D is ambiguous. Germline CDR1 is MNHEY and CDR2 is SVGAGI. The CDR3 length is 10 residues. The germline V and J ends were trimmed by 8 bases and 8 bases, with 7 bases remaining between them. The CDR3, as DNA: TGTGCCAGCGGGCAGGACACCATATATTTT. Encoded protein: CASGQDTIYF.

The chain uses TRBV6-1 and TRBJ2-3; 8 nucleotides align to TRBD2. The CDR3 is made up of 15 amino acids. Trimming took 6 bases from V and 4 from J; bases not matched to a gene: 9. Germline V gene sequence: CDR1 MNHNS, CDR2 SASEGT. The chain's CDR3 is CASSRISGTADTQYF. The CDR3 region has the DNA TGTGCCAGCAGCCGAATTAGCGGGACCGCAGATACGCAGTATTTT.

This clonotype was seen only a few times. V gene TRBV4-1 combines with J gene TRBJ1-2; 9 bases agree with TRBD1. The V gene's germline CDR1 is MGHRA and CDR2 YSYEKL. The CDR3 contains 15 residues. V trimming: 2 bases; J trimming: 7 bases; junction bases outside the gene matches: 8. CDR3 in DNA: TGCGCCAGCAGCCAAACCGGACAGGGGAGCTCTGGCTACACCTTC. As protein: CASSQTGQGSSGYTF.

The gene calls are TRBV20-1 and TRBJ1-2; the match to TRBD1 covers 7 bases. CDR3 length: 14 amino acids. J gave up 5 bases and V 3 bases, and 9 bases lay outside the gene matches. Germline V gene data show CDR1 as DFQATT and CDR2 as SNEGSKA (reference sequence). CDR3 DNA sequence: TGCAGTGCTAGGGGCCGGGACAGTCTATATGGCTACACCTTC. Residues: CSARGRDSLYGYTF.

J is TRBJ1-1 and V is TRBV18, with TRBD1 identical over 9 bases. The germline gives CDR1 KGHSH, CDR2 LQKENI. V lost 4 bases to trimming and J lost 4 bases; unmatched junction nucleotides: 4. The CDR3 covers 14 residues. The CDR3 DNA follows: TGTGCCAGCTCACGGACAGGGGTGGGCACTGAAGCTTTCTTT. Residues: CASSRTGVGTEAFF.

V and J are TRBV7-9 and TRBJ2-3, with D possibly matching TRBD1 (6 bases). The CDR3 is made up of 15 amino acids. From germline, CDR1 is SEHNR and CDR2 FQNEAQ (reference sequence). V was pared by 3 bases and J by 5 bases, with 15 bases between. The CDR3 region has the DNA TGTGCCAGCAGCTTCTACCCCAGGGGAGTAGATACGCAGTATTTT. Translating gives CASSFYPRGVDTQYF.